The TCR beta chain under discussion was sequenced for a study of early T cells in non-severe SARS-CoV-2 infection. Overall study context: Bulk RNA isolated from unsorted whole blood underwent sequencing; chains were not paired. Findings of the study overall: The VDJdb matching leaned toward anti-spike CD8 responses and overlooked private and CD4 specificities.

Germline V gives CDR1 DFQATT, CDR2 SNEGSKA (reference sequence). The CDR3 contains 13 residues. Concerning this clonotype itself: Its specificity is not known. This may be a read error: a much more frequent sequence differs by one nucleotide.

Unique molecular identifiers were added to individual cDNA molecules. TCRdb called the 5' RACE reads again in MiXCR, with one record for every CDR3 protein. Among 35,000 to 45,000 distinct CDR3 sequences, approximately 6% were seen once, and the ten largest hold approximately 13%. The sequence was collected from an adult who was a healthcare worker with PCR-confirmed SARS-CoV-2 infection or an uninfected control (not recorded which). The specimen was whole blood. The J gene is TRBJ2-7, the V gene TRBV20-1, with 7 bases matching TRBD1. This chain's CDR3 is CSAYGTETYGQYF. Here the CDR3 DNA reads TGCAGTGCTTACGGGACAGAGACCTACGGGCAGTACTTC.